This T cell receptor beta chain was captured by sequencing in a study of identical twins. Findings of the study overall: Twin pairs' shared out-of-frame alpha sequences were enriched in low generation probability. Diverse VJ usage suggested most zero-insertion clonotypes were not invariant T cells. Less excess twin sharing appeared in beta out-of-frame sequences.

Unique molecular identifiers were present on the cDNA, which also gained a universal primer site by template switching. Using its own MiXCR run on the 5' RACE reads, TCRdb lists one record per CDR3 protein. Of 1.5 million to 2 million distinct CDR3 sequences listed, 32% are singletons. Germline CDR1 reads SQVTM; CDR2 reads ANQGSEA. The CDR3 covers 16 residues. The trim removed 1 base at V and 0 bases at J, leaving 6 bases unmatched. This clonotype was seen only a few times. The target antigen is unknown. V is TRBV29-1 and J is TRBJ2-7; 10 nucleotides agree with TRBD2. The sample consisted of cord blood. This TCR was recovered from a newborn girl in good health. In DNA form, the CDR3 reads TGCAGCGTTGAAGCGGAGACTAGCGGGTTCTCCTACGAGCAGTACTTC. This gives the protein CSVEAETSGFSYEQYF.